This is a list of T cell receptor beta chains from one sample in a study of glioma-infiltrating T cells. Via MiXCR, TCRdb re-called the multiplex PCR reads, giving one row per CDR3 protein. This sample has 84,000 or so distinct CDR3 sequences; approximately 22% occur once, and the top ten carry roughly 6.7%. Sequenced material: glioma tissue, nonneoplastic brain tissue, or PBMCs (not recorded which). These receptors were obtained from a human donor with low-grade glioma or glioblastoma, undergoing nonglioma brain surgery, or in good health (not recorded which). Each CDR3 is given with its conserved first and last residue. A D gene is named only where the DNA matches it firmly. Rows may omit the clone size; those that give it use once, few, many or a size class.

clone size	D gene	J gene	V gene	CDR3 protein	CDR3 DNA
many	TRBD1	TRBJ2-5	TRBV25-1	CASRQGPRETQYF	TGTGCCAGCAGACAGGGGCCACGGGAGACCCAGTACTTC
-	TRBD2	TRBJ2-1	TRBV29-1	CSVNPSGSLHEQFF	TGCAGCGTAAACCCTAGCGGGAGTCTCCATGAGCAGTTCTTC
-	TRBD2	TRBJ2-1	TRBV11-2	CASRPGTSGNDEQFF	TGTGCCAGCAGACCCGGGACTAGCGGGAACGATGAGCAGTTCTTC
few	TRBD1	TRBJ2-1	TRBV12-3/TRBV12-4	CAIGTGGFNEQFF	TGTGCCATAGGGACAGGGGGTTTTAATGAGCAGTTCTTC
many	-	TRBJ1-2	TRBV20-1	CSARREGVGYGYTF	TGCAGTGCTAGGCGCGAGGGGGTCGGGTATGGCTACACCTTC
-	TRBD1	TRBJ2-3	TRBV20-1	CSAGTGSFSDTQYF	TGCAGTGCCGGGACAGGGTCTTTCTCAGATACGCAGTATTTT
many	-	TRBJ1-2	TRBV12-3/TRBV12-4	CASSFQVEDYGYTF	TGTGCCAGCAGTTTCCAGGTCGAGGACTATGGCTACACCTTC
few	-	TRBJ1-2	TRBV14	CASSPMVGESSYTF	TGTGCCAGCAGCCCTATGGTAGGGGAATCGAGCTACACCTTC
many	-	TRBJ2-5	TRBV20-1	CSARRSEVSSETQYF	TGCAGTGCTAGGAGGTCTGAAGTATCATCAGAGACCCAGTACTTC
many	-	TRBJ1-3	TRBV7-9	CASSPGTFSGNTIYF	TGTGCCAGCAGCCCCGGGACGTTCTCTGGAAACACCATATATTTT
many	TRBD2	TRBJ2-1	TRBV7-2	CASSQATSGREEFF	TGTGCCAGCAGCCAAGCGACTAGCGGGAGAGAGGAGTTCTTC
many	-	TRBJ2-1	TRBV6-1	CASRTYTTREQFF	TGTGCCAGCAGAACTTATACGACACGCGAGCAGTTCTTC
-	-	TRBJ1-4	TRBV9	CASSFGGGPATNEKLFF	TGTGCCAGCAGTTTCGGAGGGGGGCCCGCAACTAATGAAAAACTGTTTTTT
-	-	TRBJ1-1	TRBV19	CASSSPGRPNTEAFF	TGTGCCAGTAGTTCCCCGGGTAGGCCGAACACTGAAGCTTTCTTT
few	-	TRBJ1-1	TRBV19	CASTRAGPNTEAFF	TGTGCCAGCACCCGAGCGGGGCCGAACACTGAAGCTTTCTTT
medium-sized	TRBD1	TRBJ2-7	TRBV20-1	CSAQDRVGLYEQYF	TGCAGTGCACAAGACAGGGTAGGGCTTTACGAGCAGTACTTC
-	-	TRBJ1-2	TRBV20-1	CSARDQIGIGYTF	TGCAGTGCTAGAGATCAGATAGGGATTGGCTACACCTTC
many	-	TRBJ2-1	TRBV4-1	CASSQGGLLDEQFF	TGCGCCAGCAGCCAAGGAGGACTCCTCGATGAGCAGTTCTTC
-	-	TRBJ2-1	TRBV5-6	CASSQNRPNRGNEQFF	TGTGCCAGCAGCCAAAATAGACCCAATCGGGGCAATGAGCAGTTCTTC
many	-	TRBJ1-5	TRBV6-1	CASSYCGEKNAGSNQPQHF	TGTGCCAGCAGTTATTGTGGCGAGAAGAATGCGGGCAGCAATCAGCCCCAGCATTTT
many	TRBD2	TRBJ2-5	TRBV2	CASTSGAAAQYF	TGTGCCAGCACGAGCGGGGCGGCGGCCCAGTACTTC
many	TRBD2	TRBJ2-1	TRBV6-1	CASSRPSLRGASYNEQFF	TGTGCCAGCAGTCGTCCTTCGTTGCGGGGGGCCTCCTACAATGAGCAGTTCTTC
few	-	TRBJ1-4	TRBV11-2	CASSPGHLTNEKLFF	TGTGCCAGCAGCCCCGGACATCTCACGAATGAAAAACTGTTTTTT
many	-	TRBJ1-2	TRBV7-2	CASSLSRGPNGYTF	TGTGCCAGCAGCTTATCTCGGGGGCCCAATGGCTACACCTTC